Listed here are 25 T cell receptor beta chains from one sample, sequenced in a study of shared clonotypes between healthy human individuals. Here immunoSEQ multiplex PCR was the method, and the copy in TCRdb shows in-frame clones only, minus some. The sample records under 1,100,000 clones, approximately 72% being singletons. The sequencing sample was made of memory CD4+ T cells sorted from blood. Stated subset: CD45RA-negative fraction. These receptors were collected from a man between 18 and 29 years old in good health.

Details on this clone: This probably arose from a read error, given a far larger clone one base away. The CDR3 protein is CASSQNTGELFF. The CDR3 DNA sequence: TGTGCCAGCAGCCAGAACACCGGGGAGCTGTTTTTT. The V gene is TRBV5-4, the J gene TRBJ2-2; D unclear. The CDR3 totals 12 residues. Germline V gene data show CDR1 as SGHNT and CDR2 as YYREEE (reference sequence). The V end was cut by 4 bases, the J end by 1 base, with 2 bases between.

The chain has TRBV27 and TRBJ2-7; 8 nucleotides line up with TRBD1. The trim removed 5 bases at V and 2 bases at J, leaving 2 bases unmatched. The CDR3 length is 13 residues. Germline lookup yields CDR1 MNHEY and CDR2 SMNVEV (reference sequence). Here the CDR3 reads CASSPGGPYEQYF. The CDR3 bases are TGTGCCAGCAGTCCAGGGGGCCCCTACGAGCAGTACTTC.

As to this clone: Other DNA sequences of this sample code for an identical CDR3. This chain uses TRBV5-1 with TRBJ2-1, with a weak D call TRBD1 (5 bases). The V gene lost 0 bases and the J gene lost 0 bases, with 7 bases spanning the gap. The CDR3 runs to 15 residues. Germline V gives CDR1 SGHRS, CDR2 YFSETQ. CDR3 protein: CASSLGGSSYNEQFF. As DNA, the CDR3 is TGCGCCAGCAGCTTGGGGGGCTCCTCCTACAATGAGCAGTTCTTC.

A few counts support this clone. The chain couples TRBV7-9 to TRBJ2-4; 9 bases fit TRBD1. V lost 1 base, J lost 3 bases, and 13 bases stayed unmatched. The CDR3 sequence is 19 residues long. The germline V gene has CDR1 SEHNR and CDR2 FQNEAQ (reference sequence). The CDR3 reads CASSLEGQGLGVVKNIQYF. The CDR3 DNA sequence: TGTGCCAGCAGCTTAGAAGGACAGGGGTTGGGGGTAGTCAAAAACATTCAGTACTTC.

The sample holds a few counts of this clone. The chain combines TRBV30 with TRBJ1-1; possibly TRBD1 for D (6 bases). V lost 0 bases and J 7 bases, leaving 9 bases between the germline ends. This CDR3 is 12 amino acids long. CDR1 GTSNPN and CDR2 SVGIG come from the germline V gene (reference sequence). CDR3 in DNA: TGTGCCTGGAGTGTACGGGACATTGAAGCTTTCTTT. Translated, it gives CAWSVRDIEAFF.

For this clone: A read error may be the cause here, since a much bigger clone is one base away. Other DNA variants within this sample encode the same CDR3. This chain uses TRBV5-1 with TRBJ1-2; D gene unclear. V was trimmed by 0 bases and J by 5 bases, leaving 5 bases between them. The germline gives CDR1 SGHRS, CDR2 YFSETQ. CDR3 length: 12 amino acids. The CDR3 bases are TGCGCCAGCAGCTTGGGGGATTATGGCTACACCTTC. Translated: CASSLGDYGYTF.

The gene calls are TRBV4-1 and TRBJ2-4, with D possibly being TRBD2 (7 bases). This CDR3 spans 18 amino acids. From germline, CDR1 is MGHRA and CDR2 YSYEKL. V lost 4 bases, J lost 0 bases, and 19 bases lay in between. As DNA, the CDR3 is TGCGCCAGCAGCCTAGGACTAGGGGGGGCTCTAGCCAAAAACATTCAGTACTTC. Translated, it gives CASSLGLGGALAKNIQYF.

The chain links TRBV5-6 to TRBJ2-7, with TRBD1 matching 12 bases. The J segment lost 10 bases and the V segment lost 2 bases, leaving 10 bases of the junction unmatched. Per the germline V gene, CDR1 is SGHDT and CDR2 is YYEEEE. The length of the CDR3 is 15 residues. This CDR3 is CASSLGTGGSSFQYF. The CDR3 nucleotides are TGTGCCAGCAGCTTAGGGACAGGGGGCTCATCTTTCCAGTACTTC.

This clone was seen only a few times. The V and J genes are TRBV19 and TRBJ1-4; no clear D. The CDR3 length is 15 residues. Trimming removed 9 bases at V and 7 bases at J, with 21 bases between. Germline V CDR1 and CDR2: LNHDA, SQIVND (reference sequence). The CDR3 spells CASSRLGKGGEKLFF. DNA of the CDR3: TGTGCCAGCTCAAGATTAGGGAAGGGAGGTGAAAAACTGTTTTTT.

This clone was counted ten times or more. The V and J genes are TRBV29-1 and TRBJ1-1; D is ambiguous. The V gene lost 8 bases and the J gene lost 0 bases, with 10 bases spanning the gap. There are 12 residues in the CDR3. Germline values: CDR1 SQVTM, CDR2 ANQGSEA. CDR3 sequence: CSSDILNTEAFF. As DNA, the CDR3 is TGCAGCTCTGATATCTTGAACACTGAAGCTTTCTTT.

This clone came up once. The J gene is TRBJ2-1, the V gene TRBV14, with TRBD1 as a possible D gene (5 bases). CDR3 length equals 14 residues. Trimming pared 1 base from V and 9 bases from J, leaving 13 bases between. CDR1 and CDR2 (germline): SGHDN, FVKESK. CDR3 loop: CASSQVFTRGEQFF. In DNA, the CDR3 is TGTGCCAGCAGCCAAGTGTTTACAAGGGGTGAGCAGTTCTTC.

This sequence joins TRBV19 and TRBJ2-5; 11 bases fit TRBD2. V shed 4 bases and J 9 bases; nucleotides not matched to a gene: 7. The CDR3 runs 14 residues. Germline V gene sequence: CDR1 LNHDA, CDR2 SQIVND (reference sequence). This chain's CDR3 is CASSTSGGPGAQYF. The CDR3 bases are TGTGCCAGTAGTACTAGCGGGGGGCCGGGAGCCCAGTACTTC.

This chain uses TRBV4-3 with TRBJ1-2; D possibly corresponds to TRBD1 (5 bases). Trimming stripped 0 bases from V and 5 bases from J, with 16 bases between. CDR3 size: 16 residues. Germline V gene lookup returns CDR1 LGHNA and CDR2 YSLEER. CDR3 DNA sequence: TGCGCCAGCAGCCAAGACACGACAGCCATATATTATGGCTACACCTTC. Translated: CASSQDTTAIYYGYTF.

V and J are TRBV30 and TRBJ1-5, with unresolved D. Germline V gene lookup returns CDR1 GTSNPN and CDR2 SVGIG (reference sequence). Deletions cut 0 bases from V and 0 bases from J, with 9 bases between. This CDR3 has 15 amino acids. The CDR3 spells CAWSVFGNSNQPQHF. The CDR3 DNA follows: TGTGCCTGGAGTGTATTCGGAAATAGCAATCAGCCCCAGCATTTT.

This chain links TRBV4-1 with TRBJ2-7; D is ambiguous. Trimming took off 1 base at V and 1 base at J, with 5 bases between the two ends. Germline V gene data show CDR1 as MGHRA and CDR2 as YSYEKL. CDR3 length equals 13 residues. CDR3 coding DNA: TGCGCCAGCAGCCAAGTAAAGTCCTACGAGCAGTACTTC. Its translation: CASSQVKSYEQYF.

For this clone: This may be a read error, as it is one base from a much larger clone. Additional DNA sequences in this sample encode the identical CDR3. The CDR3 nucleotides read TGTGCCAGCAGTTTGACCTACGAGCAGTACTTC. Amino acid sequence: CASSLTYEQYF. The chain has TRBV28 and TRBJ2-5, with no clear D. The tail of the sequence fits TRBJ2-7 better, so the J call may be wrong. The length of the CDR3 is 11 residues. Germline V lookup: CDR1 MDHEN, CDR2 SYDVKM.

V and J are TRBV7-9 and TRBJ1-1, with D unclear. V gave up 2 bases and J gave up 1 base, with 8 bases separating them. Looked up from germline, CDR1 is SEHNR and CDR2 is FQNEAQ (reference sequence). The CDR3 contains 14 residues. The CDR3 nucleotides read TGTGCCAGCAGCTTAAGTACCTGGAACACTGAAGCTTTCTTT. The encoded protein is CASSLSTWNTEAFF.

This clone was found once. CDR3: CASSPVGSSGNTIYF. The CDR3 DNA reads TGTGCCAGCAGTCCCGTTGGGAGCTCTGGAAACACCATATATTTT. The chain carries TRBV6-1 and TRBJ1-3; D is uncertain. CDR1 is MNHNS and CDR2 is SASEGT in the germline V gene. Trimming cost V 5 bases and J 0 bases, with 11 bases left between them. The CDR3 is 15 residues long.

V usage is TRBV4-1 and J usage is TRBJ2-5, with D perhaps matching TRBD1 (5 bases). The J call could be wrong; TRBJ2-7 is a better fit for the DNA end. Germline V CDR1 and CDR2: MGHRA, YSYEKL. The CDR3 has 15 residues. The CDR3, as DNA: TGCGCCAGCAGCCAAGTAGTTGACAGTTCCTACGAGCAGTACTTC. Translating gives CASSQVVDSSYEQYF.

The chain combines TRBV16 with TRBJ1-1; D is uncertain. There are 14 residues in the CDR3. Trimming shortened V by 2 bases and J by 8 bases, and 15 bases separated the two germline ends. From germline, CDR1 is KGHSY and CDR2 FQNENV. The CDR3: CASSQRPLPPEAFF. The CDR3 bases are TGTGCCAGCAGCCAAAGGCCCTTGCCCCCCGAAGCTTTCTTT.

This clone was recorded once. The genes are TRBV5-1 and TRBJ1-1; no firm D call. V was pared by 0 bases and J by 6 bases, with 15 bases between. The CDR3 is made up of 15 amino acids. Germline assignment: CDR1 SGHRS and CDR2 YFSETQ. The CDR3 sequence is CASSLEPGRGAEAFF. For the CDR3, the DNA is TGCGCCAGCAGCTTGGAGCCGGGAAGAGGCGCTGAAGCTTTCTTT.

This clone was seen a handful of times. The chain uses TRBV5-1 and TRBJ1-2; D not resolved. Germline-derived CDR1 and CDR2 are SGHRS and YFSETQ. The germline V and J ends were trimmed by 0 bases and 7 bases, with 13 bases remaining between them. The CDR3 consists of 14 residues. CDR3 sequence: CASSLDGASGGYTF. The DNA for the CDR3 is TGCGCCAGCAGCTTGGATGGAGCGAGCGGTGGCTACACCTTC.

This clone was recorded at least ten times. V and J are TRBV5-1 and TRBJ1-6; no definite D call. V shed 4 bases and J shed 11 bases, with 16 bases lying between them. CDR3 size: 14 residues. Germline V gives CDR1 SGHRS, CDR2 YFSETQ. The CDR3 nucleotides read TGCGCCAGCAGCCCCGGTGTAGCTCAGGCACCCCTCCACTTT. The encoded protein is CASSPGVAQAPLHF.

The chain couples TRBV30 to TRBJ1-6; possible D gene TRBD1, 6 bases. The V and J ends lost 4 bases and 10 bases respectively, with 14 bases between them. The CDR3 loop spans 13 amino acids. Germline CDR1 and CDR2: GTSNPN and SVGIG (reference sequence). The CDR3 sequence is CAWNTGKGSPLHF. CDR3 coding DNA: TGTGCCTGGAATACAGGGAAAGGCTCACCCCTCCACTTT.

In its sample, this clone was seen many times. The chain joins TRBV11-2 to TRBJ2-1; no reliable D call. The germline V gene has CDR1 SGHAT and CDR2 FQNNGV. The V end was cut by 6 bases, the J end by 8 bases, with 11 bases between. This CDR3 spans 12 amino acids. CDR3 DNA: TGTGCCAGCAGTATCACCACCCATGAGCAGTTCTTC. Translating it yields CASSITTHEQFF.